This T cell receptor (beta chain) came from a study of blood T cell repertoires in COVID-19. Looking at the study overall: COVID-19 samples collected from the United States, Italy and Spain covered acute and convalescent phases. In each case, the material was cDNA or gDNA derived from T cells, B-cell-depleted T cells, or PBMCs.

V lost 4 bases and J lost 3, with 13 bases in between. Germline CDR1 MDHEN, CDR2 SYDVKM. There are 14 residues in the CDR3. Per the original data handling: Reference gene primer amplification yielded estimated nucleated cell counts. This table comes from immunoSEQ multiplex PCR, and its TCRdb copy is limited to in-frame clones, with some not included. V, J and clone size are taken as reported in that table, and D and trimming were inferred from the DNA itself. The data hold 110,000 to 150,000 clones, with roughly 90% observed a single time. Material: peripheral blood. The chain has TRBV28 and TRBJ2-7; D may be TRBD1 (6 bases). The TCR originated in a man in his 60s with active or convalescent COVID-19. The CDR3 reads CASSSGQYLYEQYF. The CDR3 DNA reads as TGTGCCAGCAGTTCAGGACAGTATCTCTACGAGCAGTACTTC.